The 12 T cell receptor beta chains in this list originate from one sample, sequenced in a study of blood T cell repertoires in COVID-19. The method was immunoSEQ multiplex PCR; TCRdb's version includes in-frame clones alone and lacks a portion of them. This table holds a few hundred thousand clones, roughly 85% found once. Material for sequencing was PBMCs or T cells enriched from blood (not recorded which). These receptors all stem from a woman aged 30 to 39 who had recovered from COVID-19.

J is TRBJ1-1 and V is TRBV7-9, with 8 bases lining up with TRBD1. The CDR3 runs 12 residues. Trimming at V came to 8 bases and at J to 3 bases, leaving 2 bases not matched to a gene. CDR1 SEHNR and CDR2 FQNEAQ come from the germline V gene (reference sequence). The CDR3 region has the DNA TGTGCCAGCGACAGGGGCGACACTGAAGCTTTCTTT. Translating gives CASDRGDTEAFF.

The V gene is TRBV6-1, the J gene TRBJ1-4; 11 bases fit TRBD1. CDR1 and CDR2 from the germline V gene are MNHNS and SASEGT. V gave up 4 bases and J gave up 4 bases; unmatched junction bases: 5. The CDR3 spans 16 residues. For the CDR3, the DNA is TGTGCCAGCAGTGGGACAGGGGGCAGCGGTAATGAAAAACTGTTTTTT. It codes for CASSGTGGSGNEKLFF.

The rearrangement links TRBV3-1 (or the pseudogene TRBV3-2) to TRBJ1-1, with a tentative D call TRBD1 (6 bases). Looked up from germline, CDR1 is LGHDT and CDR2 is YNNKEL (reference sequence). This CDR3 is 19 amino acids long. Trimming stripped 1 base from V and 0 bases from J, with 21 bases between. CDR3: CASSQVLFSWTVMNTEAFF. CDR3 DNA: TGTGCCAGCAGCCAAGTTCTCTTCTCCTGGACAGTCATGAACACTGAAGCTTTCTTT.

The chain employs TRBV28 and TRBJ1-1; D remains unclear. The CDR3 is 15 residues long. The germline V gene encodes CDR1 MDHEN and CDR2 SYDVKM. The ends were cut back, 9 bases at V and 0 bases at J, with 17 bases in the middle. CDR3 in amino acids: CASDFGGTMNTEAFF. The CDR3 DNA reads TGTGCCAGTGACTTCGGCGGTACGATGAACACTGAAGCTTTCTTT. Full variable domain (rest looked up from reference TRBV28 and TRBJ1-1): DVKVTQSSRYLVKRTGEKVFLECVQDMDHENMFWYRQDPGLGLRLIYFSYDVKMKEKGDIPEGYSVSREKKERFSLILESASTNQTSMYLCASDFGGTMNTEAFFGQGTRLTVV.

V is TRBV5-1 and J is TRBJ1-1; 8 bases are shared with TRBD1. This CDR3 comprises 17 residues. V lost 0 bases and J lost 3; bases outside the gene matches: 10. The germline V gene encodes CDR1 SGHRS and CDR2 YFSETQ. The DNA for the CDR3 is TGCGCCAGCAGCTTGGGCACAGGGGGAATGGGTGACACTGAAGCTTTCTTT. This gives the protein CASSLGTGGMGDTEAFF.

This chain joins TRBV2 and TRBJ1-1; D is unclear. Between the trimmed V and J ends, which lost 2 bases and 10 bases, there was a span of 5 bases. Germline CDR1 is SNHLY and CDR2 is FYNNEI. The CDR3 extends over 10 amino acids. The CDR3 nucleotides read TGTGCCAGCAGTGAAAACGGAGCTTTCTTT. It yields the protein CASSENGAFF.

This chain connects TRBV4-1 to TRBJ2-1; the match to TRBD2 covers 7 bases. V was clipped by 2 bases and J by 2 bases; unmatched bases: 0. CDR1 and CDR2 (germline): MGHRA, YSYEKL. The CDR3 is 14 amino acids. The CDR3 is CASSQLAAYNEQFF. The CDR3 bases are TGCGCCAGCAGCCAACTAGCGGCCTACAATGAGCAGTTCTTC.

The gene calls are TRBV28 and TRBJ1-2; a weak D match, TRBD1 (5 bases). With 3 bases removed from V and 0 bases from J, the gap between germline ends came to 11 bases. From germline, CDR1 is MDHEN and CDR2 SYDVKM. The CDR3 has 15 residues. The DNA for the CDR3 is TGTGCCAGCAGTTTCGTAGACAGACCTAACTATGGCTACACCTTC. It is translated as CASSFVDRPNYGYTF.

This chain joins TRBV21-1 and TRBJ1-2; the D call in the table, TRBD1, was not verified against the DNA. TRBV21-1 is a known pseudogene. CDR3 length: 15 amino acids. The CDR3 is CASRTRTRHNYGYTF. The CDR3 bases are TGTGCCAGCAGAACGAGGACACGCCATAACTATGGCTACACCTTC.

V and J are TRBV11-3 and TRBJ2-5; D is perhaps TRBD2 (6 bases). CDR3 length: 13 amino acids. Germline V gene data show CDR1 as SGHNT and CDR2 as YENEEA. Trimming took off 3 bases at V and 5 bases at J, with 10 bases between the two ends. The CDR3 DNA is TGTGCCAGCAGCTTGGGGGGAGACGAGACCCAGTACTTC. Translation: CASSLGGDETQYF.

In DNA form, the CDR3 reads TGTGCCAGCAGCCTTGGGGGGGACACTGAAGCTTTCTTT. This encodes CASSLGGDTEAFF. V gene TRBV6-5 combines with J gene TRBJ1-1, with a tentative D call TRBD1 (5 bases). The V end was cut by 6 bases, the J end by 3 bases, with 11 bases between. Germline CDR1 is MNHEY and CDR2 is SVGAGI. CDR3 length: 13 amino acids.

The chain uses TRBV6-5 and TRBJ2-7, with D possibly matching TRBD1 (5 bases). The CDR3 contains 13 residues. Germline lookup yields CDR1 MNHEY and CDR2 SVGAGI. The V end lost 3 bases, the J end lost 3 bases, and 9 bases lay between the germline ends. This chain's CDR3 is CASSYQGLYEQYF. CDR3 nucleotide sequence: TGTGCCAGCAGTTATCAGGGTCTCTACGAGCAGTACTTC.